These 13 T cell receptor beta chains were all obtained from the same sample, sequenced in a study of brain T cells in children with intractable seizures. Profiling relied on immunoSEQ multiplex PCR, and the TCRdb table lists in-frame clones only, not all of them. This table holds about 350,000 clones, over 90% found once. Specified time point: blood from clinic visit 5 months post-surgery; TSC patient then seizure free. Sequencing was performed on peripheral blood, taken 5 to 6 months after surgery. These receptors all stem from a boy younger than two with tuberous sclerosis and intractable seizures.

This sequence joins TRBV28 and TRBJ1-1, with D maybe TRBD1 (5 bases). The CDR3 totals 14 residues. V gave up 3 bases and J gave up 1 base, with 9 bases separating them. Germline assignment: CDR1 MDHEN and CDR2 SYDVKM. As DNA, the CDR3 is TGTGCCAGCAGTTTCATAGACAGGAACACTGAAGCTTTCTTT. It encodes CASSFIDRNTEAFF.

The chain joins TRBV6-5 to TRBJ2-7, with D possibly being TRBD1 or TRBD2 (6 bases each). Per the germline V gene, CDR1 is MNHEY and CDR2 is SVGAGI. V was clipped by 2 bases and J by 3 bases, with 14 bases between them. CDR3 length: 15 residues. As DNA, the CDR3 is TGTGCCAGCAGTTACGGAGGGGGGCAAGGCTACGAGCAGTACTTC. This gives the protein CASSYGGGQGYEQYF.

This rearrangement joins TRBV6-5 to TRBJ2-1; a weak D match, TRBD2 (6 bases). Germline V gives CDR1 MNHEY, CDR2 SVGAGI. V was pared by 5 bases and J by 4 bases, with 12 bases between. The CDR3 has 14 amino acids. The CDR3 protein is CASSLGEEYNEQFF. In DNA form, the CDR3 reads TGTGCCAGCAGTCTTGGGGAGGAATACAATGAGCAGTTCTTC.

V is TRBV6-6 and J is TRBJ2-3, with D possibly being TRBD1 or TRBD2 (6 bases each). Looked up from germline, CDR1 is MNHNY and CDR2 is SVGAGI (reference sequence). This CDR3 has 14 amino acids. V gave up 1 base and J gave up 4 bases, with 9 bases separating them. The CDR3 DNA is TGTGCCAGCAGTTACTGGGGGGCCCCAGATACGCAGTATTTT. Residues: CASSYWGAPDTQYF.

The V call is TRBV19, the J call TRBJ1-1, with D perhaps TRBD1 (5 bases). The germline CDR1 and CDR2 sequences are LNHDA and SQIVND (reference sequence). The V end was cut by 5 bases, the J end by 1 base, with 11 bases between. The CDR3 has 14 amino acids. CDR3 residues: CASSSGRTNTEAFF. CDR3 coding DNA: TGTGCCAGTAGTTCGGGACGAACGAACACTGAAGCTTTCTTT.

The chain links TRBV2 to TRBJ2-2; perhaps TRBD1 as D (6 bases). The V gene lost 6 bases and the J gene lost 4 bases, with 15 bases spanning the gap. The CDR3 runs 15 residues. Germline CDR1 and CDR2: SNHLY and FYNNEI. CDR3 region: CASSGQPRSTGELFF. The DNA for the CDR3 is TGTGCCAGCAGCGGACAGCCTCGCAGCACCGGGGAGCTGTTTTTT.

This rearrangement joins TRBV3-1 (or the pseudogene TRBV3-2) to TRBJ1-1; TRBD1 matches at 7 bases. J gave up 4 bases and V 4 bases, and 3 bases lay outside the gene matches. This CDR3 is built from 13 residues. CDR1 is LGHDT, CDR2 YNNKEL, per germline (reference sequence). The CDR3 DNA follows: TGTGCCAGCAGCCTCAGGGGGGGCACTGAAGCTTTCTTT. This translates into CASSLRGGTEAFF.

This chain links TRBV25-1 with TRBJ2-5; maybe TRBD1 (6 bases). CDR1 is MGHDK, CDR2 SYGVNS, per germline. V lost 4 bases and J 2 bases, leaving 11 bases between the germline ends. CDR3 length equals 14 residues. This CDR3 reads CASSALRGQETQYF. The CDR3 DNA reads TGTGCCAGCAGTGCCCTCAGGGGACAAGAGACCCAGTACTTC.

The CDR3 DNA reads as TGTGCCAGCAGCAAGGGCGGGAACCCCTACGAGCAGTACTTC. It codes for CASSKGGNPYEQYF. The chain joins TRBV21-1 to TRBJ2-7; the table gives TRBD2 as D, unverified against the DNA. TRBV21-1 is shown as a pseudogene. This CDR3 is built from 14 residues.

The gene calls are TRBV29-1 and TRBJ2-1; 13 positions match TRBD2. V shed 7 bases and J 8 bases; nucleotides not matched to a gene: 8. Germline CDR1 is SQVTM and CDR2 is ANQGSEA. This CDR3 is built from 14 residues. The CDR3 bases are TGCAGCGCCGCCGGGACTAGCGGGATCTATGAGCAGTTCTTC. This codes for CSAAGTSGIYEQFF.

V usage is TRBV7-9 and J usage is TRBJ2-5; D may match TRBD1 or TRBD2 (6 bases each). This CDR3 has 18 amino acids. The V end lost 2 bases, the J end lost 5 bases, and 24 bases lay between the germline ends. The V gene's germline CDR1 is SEHNR and CDR2 FQNEAQ (reference sequence). The CDR3 nucleotides are TGTGCCAGCAGCTTATTTGAGGGGGGTCCCACTCTTGGCGAGACCCAGTACTTC. Residues: CASSLFEGGPTLGETQYF.

The V gene is TRBV5-1, the J gene TRBJ2-2; perhaps D is TRBD1 or TRBD2 (5 bases each). V gave up 3 bases and J gave up 7 bases, with 10 bases separating them. The V gene's germline CDR1 is SGHRS and CDR2 YFSETQ. This CDR3 has 13 amino acids. CDR3 residues: CASSSLGDGELFF. Written as DNA, the CDR3 is TGCGCCAGCAGCTCCCTGGGGGACGGGGAGCTGTTTTTT.

The CDR3 nucleotides read TGTGCCAGCAGTGGCGGGACAGGGTATAGCAATCAGCCCCAGCATTTT. Translating it yields CASSGGTGYSNQPQHF. The rearrangement uses TRBV6-1 and TRBJ1-5, with TRBD1 matching over 9 bases. The CDR3 spans 16 residues. Germline CDR1 MNHNS, CDR2 SASEGT. V trimming: 4 bases; J trimming: 0 bases; junction bases outside the gene matches: 4.